This TCR beta chain derives from a study of beta chain features in type 1 diabetes. Study-level results: PCR could preferentially amplify shorter templates, alike in patients and controls. Naive, central memory and regulatory TCRB repertoires appeared more similar among patients than healthy donors.

Only one heparinised blood draw was taken per donor, and its volume averaged around 120 mL. The isolated RNA, all of it, was reverse transcribed, so expressed TCRB transcripts were what got sequenced. TCRdb's table, derived via immunoSEQ multiplex PCR, lists solely in-frame clones and lacks some. The top ten clones hold 1.1% to 1.5% of a sample with about 140,000 clones, 6.9% of them seen once. V was shortened by 3 bases and J by 2 bases, with 12 bases between the two germline ends. The CDR3 length is 15 residues. Per the germline V gene, CDR1 is SGHNT and CDR2 is YYREEE (reference sequence). This clone was seen a handful of times. What it binds is unknown.

The sequencing input was central memory CD4+ T cells from blood. The receptor was isolated from a woman between 25 and 40 years old in good health. V usage is TRBV5-4 and J usage is TRBJ1-3; TRBD1 might be the D (6 bases). The CDR3 DNA is TGTGCCAGCAGCTCATGGACAGCGACTGGAAACACCATATATTTT. It translates to CASSSWTATGNTIYF.